The clone carrying this T cell receptor (beta chain) was counted at least ten times. Its antigen is unidentified. This specimen comes from a study of T-cell reconstitution after alpha-beta-depleted transplantation in children. Study-level findings and limits: Some patients owed their high day-60 TCRbeta diversity to surviving recipient T cells and thymic progenitors.

During its preparation, the TCRbeta library received unique molecular identifiers. From the PCR reads, TCRdb called clonotypes with MiXCR, one entry per CDR3 protein. The data hold about 110,000 distinct CDR3 sequences, with about 6% observed a single time. The CDR3 loop spans 16 amino acids. CDR1 is MNHNS and CDR2 is SASEGT in the germline V gene. The V gene end was trimmed by 1 base and the J gene end by 7 bases; junction bases not matched to a gene: 5. The TCR sequence derives from a male patient aged 2-10 years who had a stem cell transplant for acute lymphoblastic leukemia, so the T cells may come from the graft donor. The material was PBMCs, mostly from graft donor cells, obtained 360 days after TCRalphabeta/CD19-depleted stem cell transplant. The chain has TRBV6-1 and TRBJ1-6, with 9 bases lining up with TRBD1. CDR3 protein: CASSEVGTGINSPLHF. CDR3 sequence (DNA): TGTGCCAGCAGTGAAGTCGGGACAGGGATAAATTCACCCCTCCACTTT.